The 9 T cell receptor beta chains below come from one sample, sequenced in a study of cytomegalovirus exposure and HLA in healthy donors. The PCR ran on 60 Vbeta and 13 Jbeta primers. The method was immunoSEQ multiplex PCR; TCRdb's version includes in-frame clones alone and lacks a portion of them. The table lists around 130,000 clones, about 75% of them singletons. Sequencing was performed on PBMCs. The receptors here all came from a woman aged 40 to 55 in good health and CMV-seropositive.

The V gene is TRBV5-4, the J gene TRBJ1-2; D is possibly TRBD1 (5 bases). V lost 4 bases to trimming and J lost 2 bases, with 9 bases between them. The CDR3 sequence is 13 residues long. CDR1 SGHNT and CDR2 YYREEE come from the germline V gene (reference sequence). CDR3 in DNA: TGTGCCAGCAGCCCGGACACCAACTATGGCTACACCTTC. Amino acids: CASSPDTNYGYTF. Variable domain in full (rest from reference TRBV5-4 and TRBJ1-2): ETGVTQSPTHLIKTRGQQVTLRCSSQSGHNTVSWYQQALGQGPQFIFQYYREEENGRGNFPPRFSGLQFPNYSSELNVNALELDDSALYLCASSPDTNYGYTFGSGTRLTVV.

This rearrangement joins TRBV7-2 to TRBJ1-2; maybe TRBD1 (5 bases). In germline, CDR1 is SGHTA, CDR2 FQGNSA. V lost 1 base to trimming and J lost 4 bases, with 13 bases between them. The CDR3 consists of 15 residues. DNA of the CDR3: TGTGCCAGCAGCTTAGATGGTGGGGGAGGCTATGGCTACACCTTC. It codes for CASSLDGGGGYGYTF.

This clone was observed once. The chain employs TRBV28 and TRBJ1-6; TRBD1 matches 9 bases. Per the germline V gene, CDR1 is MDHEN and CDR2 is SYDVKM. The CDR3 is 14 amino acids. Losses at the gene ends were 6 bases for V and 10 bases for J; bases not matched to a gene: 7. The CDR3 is CASSPDRGGSPLHF. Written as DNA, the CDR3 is TGTGCCAGCAGCCCGGACAGGGGAGGCTCACCCCTCCACTTT.

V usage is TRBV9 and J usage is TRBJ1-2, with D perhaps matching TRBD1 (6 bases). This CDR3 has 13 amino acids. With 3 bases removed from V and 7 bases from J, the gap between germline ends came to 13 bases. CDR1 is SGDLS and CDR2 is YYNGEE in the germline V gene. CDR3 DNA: TGTGCCAGCAGCGAGGGGGGGGACCCTGGCTACACCTTC. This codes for CASSEGGDPGYTF.

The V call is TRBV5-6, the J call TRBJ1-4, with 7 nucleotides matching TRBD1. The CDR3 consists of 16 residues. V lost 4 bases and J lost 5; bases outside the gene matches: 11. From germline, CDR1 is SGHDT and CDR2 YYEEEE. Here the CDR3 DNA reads TGTGCCAGCAGCGATACTAGACAGGGCTCGAATGAAAAACTGTTTTTT. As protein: CASSDTRQGSNEKLFF. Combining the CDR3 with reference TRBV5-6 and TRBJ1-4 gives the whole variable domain DAGVTQSPTHLIKTRGQQVTLRCSPKSGHDTVSWYQQALGQGPQFIFQYYEEEERQRGNFPDRFSGHQFPNYSSELNVNALLLGDSALYLCASSDTRQGSNEKLFFGSGTQLSVL.

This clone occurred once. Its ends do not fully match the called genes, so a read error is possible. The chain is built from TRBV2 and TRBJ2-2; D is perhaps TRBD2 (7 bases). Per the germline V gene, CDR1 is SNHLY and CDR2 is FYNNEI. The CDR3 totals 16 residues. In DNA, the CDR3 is TGTGCCAGCAGCGAAGAGGGGGGGTGGAACACCGGGGAGCTGTTTTTT. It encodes CASSEEGGWNTGELFF.

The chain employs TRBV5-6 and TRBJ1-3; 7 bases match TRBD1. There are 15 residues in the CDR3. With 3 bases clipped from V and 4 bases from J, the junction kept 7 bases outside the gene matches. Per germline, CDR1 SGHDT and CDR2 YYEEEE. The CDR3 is CASSSWTGPGNTIYF. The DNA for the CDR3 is TGTGCCAGCAGCTCTTGGACAGGACCAGGAAACACCATATATTTT.

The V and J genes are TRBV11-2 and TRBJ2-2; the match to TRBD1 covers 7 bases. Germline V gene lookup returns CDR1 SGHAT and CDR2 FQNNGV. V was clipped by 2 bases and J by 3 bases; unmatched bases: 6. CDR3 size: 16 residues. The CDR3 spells CASSLRRGQYTGELFF. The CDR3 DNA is TGTGCCAGCAGCTTACGTAGGGGGCAGTACACCGGGGAGCTGTTTTTT.

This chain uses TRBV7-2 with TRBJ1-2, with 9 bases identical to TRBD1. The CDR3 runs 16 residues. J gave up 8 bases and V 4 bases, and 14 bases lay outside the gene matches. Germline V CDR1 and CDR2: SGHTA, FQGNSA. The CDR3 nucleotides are TGTGCCAGCAGCTCGGGGGGCGGGGACAGGGTCCGGGGCTACACCTTC. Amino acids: CASSSGGGDRVRGYTF.